What follows are 5 T cell receptor beta chains derived from one specimen sequenced in a study of regulatory T cells in long-lasting Graves disease. In building TCR beta libraries, iRepertoire HTBI primers were used together with Arm-PCR of CDR3 regions. TCRdb passed the multiplex PCR reads through MiXCR, listing each CDR3 protein once. The table shows about half a million distinct CDR3 sequences, with about 22% occurring only once. Time point given: persistent/refractory GD, antithyroid drugs over 5 years with positive TRAb. After RNA was extracted from PBMCs, the TCR library was made from it. Material: peripheral blood mononuclear cells (PBMCs), obtained when the disease was refractory, from a patient treated with antithyroid drugs. These TCRs come from a female donor with Graves disease.

This clonotype was recorded a few times. The J gene is TRBJ2-7, the V gene TRBV3-1, with D perhaps being TRBD1 or TRBD2 (7 bases each). The CDR3 is 15 residues long. The germline V and J ends were trimmed by 4 bases and 2 bases, with 15 bases remaining between them. Per germline, CDR1 LGHDT and CDR2 YNNKEL (reference sequence). This chain's CDR3 is CASSRGQGGTYEQYF. DNA of the CDR3: TGTGCCAGCAGCCGTGGCCAGGGGGGGACCTACGAGCAGTACTTC.

This clonotype was recorded many times. The chain employs TRBV28 and TRBJ1-2; unclear D gene. Trimming stripped 4 bases from V and 6 bases from J, with 6 bases between. CDR3 length: 11 amino acids. The V gene's germline CDR1 is MDHEN and CDR2 SYDVKM. In DNA form, the CDR3 reads TGTGCCAGCAGTTGGGCGGATGGCTACACCTTC. Its protein is CASSWADGYTF.

The rearrangement links TRBV9 to TRBJ2-2; weak D call: TRBD2 (6 bases). The CDR3 is 14 residues long. CDR1 and CDR2 (germline): SGDLS, YYNGEE. Trimming pared 6 bases from V and 7 bases from J, leaving 16 bases between. The CDR3 here is CASTPGDSDGELFF. CDR3 DNA sequence: TGTGCCAGCACCCCCGGGGACTCAGACGGGGAGCTGTTTTTT. Complete variable domain (other parts from reference TRBV9 and TRBJ2-2): DSGVTQTPKHLITATGQRVTLRCSPRSGDLSVYWYQQSLDQGLQFLIQYYNGEERAKGNILERFSAQQFPDLHSELNLSSLELGDSALYFCASTPGDSDGELFFGEGSRLTVL.

There are many counts of this clonotype. The chain has TRBV20-1 and TRBJ1-4, with a weak D call TRBD1 (5 bases). Trimming left V 3 bases short and J 5 bases short, with 13 bases between. Germline V CDR1 and CDR2: DFQATT, SNEGSKA (reference sequence). The CDR3 is 14 residues long. The CDR3 spells CSASFRQRNEKLFF. CDR3 nucleotide sequence: TGCAGTGCTAGTTTCAGACAGAGAAATGAAAAACTGTTTTTT.

This clonotype was counted ten times or more. Here the CDR3 DNA reads TGTGCCAGCAGTCAATGGGTTTCACCCCTCCACTTT. Its protein product is CASSQWVSPLHF. This chain uses TRBV28 with TRBJ1-6; D not certain. The CDR3 extends over 12 amino acids. V gave up 5 bases and J gave up 9 bases, with 8 bases separating them. Germline V gene data show CDR1 as MDHEN and CDR2 as SYDVKM.